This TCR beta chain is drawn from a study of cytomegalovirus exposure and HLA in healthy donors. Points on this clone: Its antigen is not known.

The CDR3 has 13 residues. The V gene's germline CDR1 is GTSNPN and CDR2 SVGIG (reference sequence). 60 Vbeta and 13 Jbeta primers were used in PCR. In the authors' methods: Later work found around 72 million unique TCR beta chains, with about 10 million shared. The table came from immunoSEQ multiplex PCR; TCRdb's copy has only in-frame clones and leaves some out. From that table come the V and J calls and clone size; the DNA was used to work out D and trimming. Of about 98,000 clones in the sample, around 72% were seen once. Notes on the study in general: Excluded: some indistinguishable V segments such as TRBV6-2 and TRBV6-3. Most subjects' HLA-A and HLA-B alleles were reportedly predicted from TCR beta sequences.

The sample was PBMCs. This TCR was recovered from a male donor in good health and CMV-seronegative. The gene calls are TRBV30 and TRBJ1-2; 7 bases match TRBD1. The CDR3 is CAGDRPSDYGYTF. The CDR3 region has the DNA TGTGCTGGGGACAGACCCTCTGACTATGGCTACACCTTC.